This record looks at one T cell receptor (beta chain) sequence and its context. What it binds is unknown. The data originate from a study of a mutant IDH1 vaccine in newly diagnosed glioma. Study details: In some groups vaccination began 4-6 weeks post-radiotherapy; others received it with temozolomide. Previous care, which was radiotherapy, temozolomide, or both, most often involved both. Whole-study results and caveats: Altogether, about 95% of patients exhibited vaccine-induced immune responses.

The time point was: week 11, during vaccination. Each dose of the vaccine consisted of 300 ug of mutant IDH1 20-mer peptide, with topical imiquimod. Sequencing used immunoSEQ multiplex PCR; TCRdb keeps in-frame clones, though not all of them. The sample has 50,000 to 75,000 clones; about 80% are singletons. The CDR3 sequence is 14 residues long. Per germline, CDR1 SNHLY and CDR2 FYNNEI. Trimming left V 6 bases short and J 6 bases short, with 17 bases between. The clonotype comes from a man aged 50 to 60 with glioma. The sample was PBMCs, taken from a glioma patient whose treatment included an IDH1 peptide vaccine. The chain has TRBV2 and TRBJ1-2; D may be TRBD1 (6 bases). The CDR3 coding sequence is TGTGCCAGCAGAAGAACGCAGGGGATCGATGGCTACACCTTC. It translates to CASRRTQGIDGYTF.